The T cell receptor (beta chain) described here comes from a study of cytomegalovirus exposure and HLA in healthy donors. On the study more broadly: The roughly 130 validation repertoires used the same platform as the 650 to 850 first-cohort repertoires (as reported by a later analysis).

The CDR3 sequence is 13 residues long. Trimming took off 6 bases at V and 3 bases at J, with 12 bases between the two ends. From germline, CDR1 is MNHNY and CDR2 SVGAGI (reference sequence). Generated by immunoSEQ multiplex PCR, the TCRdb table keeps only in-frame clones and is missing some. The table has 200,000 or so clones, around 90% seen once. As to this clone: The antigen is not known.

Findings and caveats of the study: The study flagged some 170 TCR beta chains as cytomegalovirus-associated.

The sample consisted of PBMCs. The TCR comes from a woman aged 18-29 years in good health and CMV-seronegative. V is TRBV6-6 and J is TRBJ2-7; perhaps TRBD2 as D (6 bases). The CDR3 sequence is CASSLTSFYEQYF. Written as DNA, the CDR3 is TGTGCCAGCAGCCTCACTAGCTTCTACGAGCAGTACTTC.